This T cell receptor (beta chain) was profiled in a study of blood T cell repertoires in COVID-19. Study-wide background: Sources were T cells, B-cell-depleted T cells, or PBMCs; the material itself was cDNA or gDNA.

In germline, CDR1 is SGHKS, CDR2 YYEKEE (reference sequence). Trimming cost V 0 bases and J 6 bases, with 2 bases left between them. The CDR3 sequence is 11 residues long. Sequencing was performed with immunoSEQ multiplex PCR; in TCRdb, only in-frame clones are kept and a portion is missing. The sample lists about 97,000 clones, approximately 86% occurring once. The specimen sequenced was peripheral blood. The chain recombines TRBV5-5 with TRBJ2-3; D is ambiguous. The sequence came from a man aged 50 to 60 with active or convalescent COVID-19. The CDR3 loop is CASSLADTQYF. DNA for the CDR3: TGTGCCAGCAGCTTGGCGGATACGCAGTATTTT.